This TCR beta chain was documented in a study of Tregs in tolerant kidney transplant recipients. The V gene's germline CDR1 is GTSNPN and CDR2 SVGIG (reference sequence). The V gene end was trimmed by 3 bases and the J gene end by 3 bases; junction bases not matched to a gene: 3. This CDR3 spans 13 amino acids. Repertoires were generated with immunoSEQ multiplex PCR, while TCRdb's copy carries only in-frame clones and drops some. The sample holds some 56,000 clones; 90% to 95% are singletons and the top ten take roughly 15%. Related graft donors supplied nonmyeloablative bone marrow transplants, and mixed chimerism was transient. CD4+CD25+CD127- Tregs, CD4+CD25- non-Tregs, CD4 and CD8 cells were sorted.

Specimen: CD8+ T cells from blood (PBMCs), collected 24 months after the transplant. This rearrangement joins TRBV30 to TRBJ2-7, with TRBD1 matching over 9 bases. The receptor was derived from a human patient who received a combined kidney and bone marrow transplant. Some of these T cells may belong to the graft donor. The CDR3 sequence: CAWSGTGHYEQYF. For the CDR3, the DNA is TGTGCCTGGAGCGGGACAGGGCACTACGAGCAGTACTTC.